The TCR beta chain under discussion was sequenced for a study of blood T cell repertoires in COVID-19. Seattle's cohort entered during active infection and was followed longitudinally. Data came from immunoSEQ multiplex PCR; TCRdb stores just in-frame clones and leaves some out. The profile covers approximately 120,000 clones, with around 76% appearing a single time and 5.5% to 7.5% taken by the ten largest. Sequenced input: peripheral blood. The TCR sequence derives from an elderly man with COVID-19, enrolled during active disease.

CDR3 amino acids: CASNPNRAGEFGYTF. CDR3 bases: TGTGCCAGCAACCCAAACAGGGCAGGGGAGTTCGGCTACACCTTC. The chain links TRBV6-5 to TRBJ1-2; D is perhaps TRBD1 (6 bases). CDR1 and CDR2 (germline): MNHEY, SVGAGI. CDR3 length: 15 residues. With 7 bases removed from V and 8 bases from J, the gap between germline ends came to 23 bases.